This passage covers 32 T cell receptor beta chains from one sample sequenced in a study of blood T cell repertoires in COVID-19 (dated by TCRdb to about 2020). The library was built by means of the immunoSEQ multiplex PCR assay. TCRdb retrieved this table from immuneACCESS and kept in-frame rearrangements only. Not all clones are present; in checked studies, unresolved V genes account for under half, and no reason is known for the remainder. Here the sample has about 410,000 clones; 89% occur a single time. The ten top clones hold roughly 1.5% of the sample. The sequencing input was peripheral blood. The source is a woman aged 40 to 50 with COVID-19, enrolled during active disease.

The gene calls are TRBV6-2 or TRBV6-3 and TRBJ2-7, with 8 bases matching TRBD1. The CDR3 runs to 15 residues. Looked up from germline, CDR1 is MNHEY and CDR2 is SVGEGT. The V gene end was trimmed by 4 bases and the J gene end by 4 bases; junction bases not matched to a gene: 9. Here the CDR3 reads CASSSGGLIRYEQYF. The CDR3, as DNA: TGTGCCAGCAGTTCAGGGGGCCTCATTAGATACGAGCAGTACTTC.

This clone was observed a single time. This chain links TRBV5-5 with TRBJ1-3, with D unclear. The CDR3 covers 15 residues. In germline, CDR1 is SGHKS, CDR2 YYEKEE (reference sequence). V dropped 6 bases and J dropped 0 bases, with 13 bases sitting between them. This CDR3 is CASTKQVLSGNTIYF. Written as DNA, the CDR3 is TGTGCCAGCACTAAGCAGGTCCTCTCTGGAAACACCATATATTTT.

This clone has a single count. The chain links TRBV7-2 to TRBJ2-7; 7 bases are shared with TRBD1. Per germline, CDR1 SGHTA and CDR2 FQGNSA. CDR3 length equals 15 residues. The ends lost 5 bases at V and 4 bases at J; junction bases unmatched: 11. DNA of the CDR3: TGTGCCAGCAGCCGCACGAGGGACAGTAGTTACGAGCAGTACTTC. Its translation: CASSRTRDSSYEQYF.

The genes are TRBV2 and TRBJ1-6; TRBD1 is a possible D gene (5 bases). This CDR3 contains 19 residues. Per germline, CDR1 SNHLY and CDR2 FYNNEI. V lost 6 bases and J lost 0, with 21 bases in between. The DNA for the CDR3 is TGTGCCAGCAGAGCAACAGCCCTTCGGGGGAGCTCCTATAATTCACCCCTCCACTTT. Protein product: CASRATALRGSSYNSPLHF.

This clone was seen once. The chain couples TRBV19 to TRBJ2-1, with 7 positions matching TRBD1. The V and J ends lost 7 bases and 0 bases, in that order; junction bases with no gene match: 6. CDR3 length: 15 amino acids. Germline CDR1 is LNHDA and CDR2 is SQIVND (reference sequence). The CDR3 coding sequence is TGTGCCAGTACCCGGGACAGTAGCTCCTACAATGAGCAGTTCTTC. Its translation: CASTRDSSSYNEQFF.

The J gene is TRBJ1-1, the V gene TRBV7-3; maybe TRBD1 (6 bases). The CDR3 extends over 13 amino acids. Trimming stripped 6 bases from V and 1 base from J, with 9 bases between. The germline V gene has CDR1 SGHTA and CDR2 FQGTGA. In nucleotides, the CDR3 is TGTGCCAGCAGTGCGGACAGGAACACTGAAGCTTTCTTT. Amino acids: CASSADRNTEAFF.

This rearrangement joins TRBV25-1 to TRBJ1-4; the D is unclear. Looked up from germline, CDR1 is MGHDK and CDR2 is SYGVNS. V was trimmed by 10 bases and J by 2 bases, leaving 14 bases between them. CDR3 length: 14 amino acids. The CDR3 spells CATSVEPTNEKLFF. The CDR3 bases are TGTGCCACCTCGGTTGAGCCCACTAATGAAAAACTGTTTTTT.

This clone was detected once. This chain uses TRBV9 with TRBJ2-7, with D hard to call. This CDR3 region has 13 residues. Looked up from germline, CDR1 is SGDLS and CDR2 is YYNGEE. V was pared by 4 bases and J by 0 bases, with 8 bases between. CDR3 sequence (DNA): TGTGCCAGCAGCCACTCGAGCTCCTACGAGCAGTACTTC. Protein sequence: CASSHSSSYEQYF. Drawing the rest from reference TRBV9 and TRBJ2-7, the complete variable domain is DSGVTQTPKHLITATGQRVTLRCSPRSGDLSVYWYQQSLDQGLQFLIQYYNGEERAKGNILERFSAQQFPDLHSELNLSSLELGDSALYFCASSHSSSYEQYFGPGTRLTVT.

The chain combines TRBV28 with TRBJ1-1; possibly TRBD1 for D (6 bases). This CDR3 spans 13 amino acids. Germline-derived CDR1 and CDR2 are MDHEN and SYDVKM. The V end lost 5 bases, the J end lost 7 bases, and 14 bases lay between the germline ends. For the CDR3, the DNA is TGTGCCAGCAGTCCCCTCGACAGGCTTGAAGCTTTCTTT. Residues: CASSPLDRLEAFF.

This clone was found a few times. This chain joins TRBV9 and TRBJ2-2; 12 bases match TRBD2. The CDR3 spans 16 residues. The V and J ends lost 2 bases and 5 bases, in that order; junction bases with no gene match: 4. The V gene's germline CDR1 is SGDLS and CDR2 YYNGEE. The CDR3 region has the DNA TGTGCCAGCAGCGTCGGACTAGCGGGAAGTACCGGGGAGCTGTTTTTT. Translation gives CASSVGLAGSTGELFF.

This clone showed up just a few times. The chain has TRBV7-2 and TRBJ1-1, with TRBD1 identical over 8 bases. The CDR3 totals 16 residues. V gave up 8 bases and J gave up 0 bases; unmatched junction bases: 11. The V gene's germline CDR1 is SGHTA and CDR2 FQGNSA. The CDR3 spells CASSTDRGRMNTEAFF. The DNA for the CDR3 is TGTGCCAGCTCGACTGACAGGGGTCGGATGAACACTGAAGCTTTCTTT.

V is TRBV5-6 and J is TRBJ1-1, with D perhaps TRBD1 (5 bases). The V end lost 5 bases, the J end lost 3 bases, and 8 bases lay between the germline ends. CDR3 length: 12 amino acids. CDR1 SGHDT and CDR2 YYEEEE come from the germline V gene. In nucleotides, the CDR3 is TGTGCCAGCAGACGACAGTACACTGAAGCTTTCTTT. This codes for CASRRQYTEAFF.

Regarding this clone: The same CDR3 arises from other DNA sequences in this sample as well. This rearrangement joins TRBV6-5 to TRBJ1-1, with 8 bases aligning to TRBD1. Trimming at V came to 6 bases and at J to 4 bases, leaving 4 bases not matched to a gene. Germline V gene lookup returns CDR1 MNHEY and CDR2 SVGAGI. This CDR3 spans 13 amino acids. The CDR3 coding sequence is TGTGCCAGCAGACCTACAGGGGGCACTGAAGCTTTCTTT. Its translation is CASRPTGGTEAFF.

J is TRBJ1-1 and V is TRBV4-1; D may be TRBD1 (5 bases). CDR3 size: 15 residues. Between the trimmed V and J ends, which lost 4 bases and 1 base, there was a span of 13 bases. Germline V gene sequence: CDR1 MGHRA, CDR2 YSYEKL. The CDR3 region is CASSREVTENTEAFF. The CDR3 region has the DNA TGCGCCAGCAGCCGGGAGGTGACAGAGAACACTGAAGCTTTCTTT.

The V call is TRBV18, the J call TRBJ1-3, with no clear D. The V end was cut by 1 base, the J end by 4 bases, with 5 bases between. This CDR3 contains 13 residues. Per the germline V gene, CDR1 is KGHSH and CDR2 is LQKENI. CDR3 DNA: TGTGCCAGCTCACCACTTCCGGGAAACACCATATATTTT. Translation gives CASSPLPGNTIYF. The variable domain in full, with the rest retrieved from reference TRBV18 and TRBJ1-3, is NAGVMQNPRHLVRRRGQEARLRCSPMKGHSHVYWYRQLPEEGLKFMVYLQKENIIDESGMPKERFSAEFPKEGPSILRIQQVVRGDSAAYFCASSPLPGNTIYFGEGSWLTVV.

CDR3 protein: CATSDPTTGSYGYTF. The CDR3, as DNA: TGTGCCACCAGTGATCCCACAACCGGGTCCTATGGCTACACCTTC. J is TRBJ1-2 and V is TRBV24-1; D not resolved. The CDR3 loop spans 15 amino acids. The germline V gene has CDR1 KGHDR and CDR2 SFDVKD. V was pared by 3 bases and J by 4 bases, with 14 bases between.

This rearrangement joins TRBV29-1 to TRBJ1-2; 7 nucleotides agree with TRBD1. Germline V CDR1 and CDR2: SQVTM, ANQGSEA. There are 12 residues in the CDR3. Losses at the gene ends were 7 bases for V and 8 bases for J; bases not matched to a gene: 10. The CDR3 loop is CSDEDRLGGYTF. CDR3 nucleotides: TGCAGCGACGAGGACAGGTTGGGAGGCTACACCTTC.

The gene calls are TRBV24-1 and TRBJ1-2; no definite D call. Germline V gene lookup returns CDR1 KGHDR and CDR2 SFDVKD. The CDR3 covers 15 residues. V was trimmed by 3 bases and J by 6 bases, leaving 16 bases between them. In nucleotides, the CDR3 is TGTGCCACCAGTGATCCCCTGGGCCCCGGTGATGGCTACACCTTC. As protein: CATSDPLGPGDGYTF.

The V call is TRBV5-4, the J call TRBJ2-5; 8 positions agree with TRBD1. J was trimmed by 1 base and V by 0 bases; bases with no gene match: 2. The CDR3 has 15 residues. The germline V gene encodes CDR1 SGHNT and CDR2 YYREEE (reference sequence). The CDR3 DNA sequence: TGTGCCAGCAGCTTGGCCGACAGGGGCCAAGAGACCCAGTACTTC. The encoded protein is CASSLADRGQETQYF.

The chain links TRBV5-6 to TRBJ2-7; 7 bases agree with TRBD1. With V trimmed by 7 bases and J by 0 bases, 13 bases remained unmatched. Germline assignment: CDR1 SGHDT and CDR2 YYEEEE. The length of the CDR3 is 16 residues. The DNA of the CDR3 is TGTGCCAGCGCGGGCTCGGGACAGCAACACTCCTACGAGCAGTACTTC. This sequence encodes CASAGSGQQHSYEQYF.

This chain connects TRBV15 to TRBJ2-2, with D possibly being TRBD1 (5 bases). Trimming removed 0 bases at V and 6 bases at J, with 8 bases between. The CDR3 consists of 14 residues. Germline V lookup: CDR1 LNHNV, CDR2 YYDKDF (reference sequence). The CDR3 here is CATSRDQGAGELFF. The CDR3 bases are TGTGCCACCAGCAGAGATCAGGGTGCCGGGGAGCTGTTTTTT.

The chain uses TRBV6-5 and TRBJ1-5; TRBD1 agrees at 10 bases. The CDR3 is 15 amino acids. Germline-derived CDR1 and CDR2 are MNHEY and SVGAGI. With 5 bases clipped from V and 1 base from J, the junction kept 2 bases outside the gene matches. The CDR3 sequence: CASSRDRGSNQPQHF. As DNA, the CDR3 is TGTGCCAGCAGTCGGGACAGGGGAAGCAATCAGCCCCAGCATTTT.

The chain carries TRBV12-3 or TRBV12-4 and TRBJ2-1; a weak D match, TRBD2 (6 bases). The CDR3 runs 12 residues. Trimming pared 6 bases from V and 8 bases from J, leaving 11 bases between. The DNA of the CDR3 is TGTGCCAGCAGCCGGACTACGGATGAGCAGTTCTTC. Translating it yields CASSRTTDEQFF.

This clone occurred once. V gene TRBV7-9 combines with J gene TRBJ2-1, with D possibly being TRBD1 (6 bases). Germline CDR1 reads SEHNR; CDR2 reads FQNEAQ (reference sequence). V lost 4 bases and J lost 0, with 16 bases in between. The CDR3 totals 17 residues. Here the CDR3 DNA reads TGTGCCAGCAGCTCCCCACCCACAGGGCCCTCCTACAATGAGCAGTTCTTC. Translated: CASSSPPTGPSYNEQFF.

The chain uses TRBV6-1 and TRBJ2-2, with TRBD2 matching 7 bases. V was pared by 2 bases and J by 3 bases, with 0 bases of the junction left unmatched. CDR1 is MNHNS and CDR2 is SASEGT in the germline V gene. CDR3 length: 14 residues. The CDR3 sequence: CASSELADTGELFF. The CDR3 region has the DNA TGTGCCAGCAGTGAACTAGCGGACACCGGGGAGCTGTTTTTT.

This clone has just a few counts. The V call is TRBV9, the J call TRBJ1-1; 8 bases map to TRBD1. The CDR3 is made up of 14 amino acids. J was trimmed by 4 bases and V by 4 bases; bases with no gene match: 6. Germline values: CDR1 SGDLS, CDR2 YYNGEE. CDR3 residues: CASSPLRGPTEAFF. Written as DNA, the CDR3 is TGTGCCAGCAGCCCGCTCAGGGGGCCCACTGAAGCTTTCTTT.

CDR3 sequence (DNA): TGTGCCAGCAGCTTAGACGGCGGCTCCTACAATGAGCAGTTCTTC. Its translation: CASSLDGGSYNEQFF. This chain uses TRBV7-2 with TRBJ2-1; D is undetermined. CDR1 is SGHTA, CDR2 FQGNSA, per germline. Trimming stripped 1 base from V and 0 bases from J, with 7 bases between. CDR3 length: 15 amino acids.

The rearrangement joins TRBV5-4 to TRBJ2-7; 10 bases are shared with TRBD1. Germline CDR1 reads SGHNT; CDR2 reads YYREEE (reference sequence). V trimming: 3 bases; J trimming: 1 base; junction bases outside the gene matches: 4. CDR3 length: 15 amino acids. CDR3 nucleotide sequence: TGTGCCAGCAGCTCCCGGGACAGGGGATCCTACGAGCAGTACTTC. This codes for CASSSRDRGSYEQYF.

V gene TRBV4-2 combines with J gene TRBJ2-5; 7 bases are a match to TRBD2. Germline V gene sequence: CDR1 LGHNA, CDR2 YNFKEQ. With V trimmed by 1 base and J by 4 bases, 3 bases remained unmatched. The CDR3 covers 14 residues. The CDR3 reads CASSQAGLVETQYF. The CDR3 nucleotides read TGTGCCAGCAGCCAAGCCGGACTAGTAGAGACCCAGTACTTC.

V usage is TRBV3-1 (or the pseudogene TRBV3-2) and J usage is TRBJ1-2; D is unresolved. The CDR3 is 12 amino acids. Germline V gene data show CDR1 as LGHDT and CDR2 as YNNKEL (reference sequence). Trimming removed 0 bases at V and 7 bases at J, with 6 bases between. Written as DNA, the CDR3 is TGTGCCAGCAGCCAAGATCAATTTGGCTACACCTTC. Protein sequence: CASSQDQFGYTF.

This chain connects TRBV30 to TRBJ1-5; TRBD1 matches 7 bases. There are 14 residues in the CDR3. V was clipped by 1 base and J by 6 bases; unmatched bases: 6. The V gene's germline CDR1 is GTSNPN and CDR2 SVGIG (reference sequence). This CDR3 is CAWSAKGGGQPQHF. The CDR3 DNA follows: TGTGCCTGGAGTGCTAAAGGGGGCGGTCAGCCCCAGCATTTT.

The chain combines TRBV4-3 with TRBJ1-2; a possible D gene is TRBD1 (6 bases). Germline loops: CDR1 LGHNA, CDR2 YSLEER. Trimming cost V 0 bases and J 8 bases, with 13 bases left between them. The length of the CDR3 is 14 residues. In nucleotides, the CDR3 is TGCGCCAGCAGCCAAGAGTCAGGGGATGGCGGCTACACCTTC. Its translation is CASSQESGDGGYTF.